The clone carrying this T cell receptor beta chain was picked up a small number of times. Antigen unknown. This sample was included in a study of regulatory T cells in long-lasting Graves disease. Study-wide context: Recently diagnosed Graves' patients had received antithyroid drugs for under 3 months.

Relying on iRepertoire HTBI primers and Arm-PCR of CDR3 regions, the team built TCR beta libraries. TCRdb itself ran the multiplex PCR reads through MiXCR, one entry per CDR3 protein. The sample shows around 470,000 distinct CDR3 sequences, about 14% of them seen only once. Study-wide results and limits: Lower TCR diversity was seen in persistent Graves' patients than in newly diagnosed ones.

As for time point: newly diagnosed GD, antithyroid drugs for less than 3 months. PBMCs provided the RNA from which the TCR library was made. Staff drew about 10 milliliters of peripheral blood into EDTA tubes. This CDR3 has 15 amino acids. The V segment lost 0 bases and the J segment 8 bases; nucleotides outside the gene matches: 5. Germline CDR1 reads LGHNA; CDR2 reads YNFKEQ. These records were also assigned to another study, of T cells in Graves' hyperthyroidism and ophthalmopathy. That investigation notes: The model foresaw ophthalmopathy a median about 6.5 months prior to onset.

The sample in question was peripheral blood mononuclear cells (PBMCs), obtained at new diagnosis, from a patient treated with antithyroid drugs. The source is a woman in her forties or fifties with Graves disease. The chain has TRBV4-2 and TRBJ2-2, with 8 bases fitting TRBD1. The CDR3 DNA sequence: TGTGCCAGCAGCCAAGAAGGCAGGGGGCCTGGGGAGCTGTTTTTT. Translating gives CASSQEGRGPGELFF.